The table lists the clone carrying this T cell receptor (beta chain) with a count of one. Its antigen remains unknown. The entry originates in a study of T cell responses to AZD1222 COVID-19 vaccine. General study results and limits: The reported proportion of spike-specific TCRs targeting unmutated variant regions was nearly half. Without day 14 samples, only post-peak T cell repertoires were studied. Two doses of AZD1222 preceded a rise in Spike-specific TCR breadth and depth. Regions 160-218 and 743-854 held dominance among vaccine-associated CD4 TCRs, which spanned spike.

Method: immunoSEQ multiplex PCR; TCRdb's copy keeps in-frame clones and lacks some. The profile shows about 59,000 clones, 85% to 90% of them singletons. This clonotype was sampled from an adult who received the AZD1222 COVID-19 vaccine. The starting material was peripheral blood, obtained 28 days after the second AZD1222 dose.

The CDR3 nucleotides read TGTGCCAGCAGCTTGGGGACAGGGATTGGGAACTATGGCTACACCTTC. Amino acids: CASSLGTGIGNYGYTF. This rearrangement joins TRBV5-4 to TRBJ1-2; 8 bases fit TRBD1. The germline V gene has CDR1 SGHNT and CDR2 YYREEE (reference sequence). J was trimmed by 2 bases and V by 0 bases; bases with no gene match: 6. This CDR3 is 16 amino acids long. Full variable domain (outside the CDR3, taken from reference TRBV5-4 and TRBJ1-2): ETGVTQSPTHLIKTRGQQVTLRCSSQSGHNTVSWYQQALGQGPQFIFQYYREEENGRGNFPPRFSGLQFPNYSSELNVNALELDDSALYLCASSLGTGIGNYGYTFGSGTRLTVV.